A single sample is the source of the 31 T cell receptor beta chains below, sequenced in a study of blood T cell repertoires in COVID-19. Libraries were prepared by immunoSEQ multiplex PCR; TCRdb keeps only in-frame clonotypes and omits some of them. The sample has 240,000 or so clones; around 86% are singletons. The sequenced sample was peripheral blood. The receptor set was obtained from a woman between 65 and 79 years old with active or convalescent COVID-19.

This clone occurred once. The V and J genes are TRBV7-3 and TRBJ2-3, with D possibly being TRBD2 (6 bases). The germline V gene encodes CDR1 SGHTA and CDR2 FQGTGA. CDR3 size: 13 residues. The germline V and J ends were trimmed by 3 bases and 4 bases, with 8 bases remaining between them. The CDR3 coding sequence is TGTGCCAGCAGCTTGGGGGGTGCAGATACGCAGTATTTT. It specifies CASSLGGADTQYF.

This clone was seen once. The gene calls are TRBV7-2 and TRBJ1-6, with D unclear. V lost 6 bases and J 13 bases, leaving 13 bases between the germline ends. Germline loops: CDR1 SGHTA, CDR2 FQGNSA. This CDR3 comprises 12 residues. CDR3 in DNA: TGTGCCAGCAGTCACTATAGCTCTCCCCTCCACTTT. Translated: CASSHYSSPLHF.

The chain employs TRBV6-2 or TRBV6-3 and TRBJ1-3; D possibly corresponds to TRBD1 (6 bases). V lost 4 bases and J 0 bases, leaving 10 bases between the germline ends. This CDR3 spans 15 amino acids. Germline lookup yields CDR1 MNHEY and CDR2 SVGEGT. Here the CDR3 reads CASSSGTRSGNTIYF. In nucleotides, the CDR3 is TGTGCCAGCAGTTCCGGGACACGCTCTGGAAACACCATATATTTT.

This clone has only a few counts. The chain carries TRBV12-5 and TRBJ1-1; D possibly corresponds to TRBD1 (6 bases). This CDR3 has 13 residues. V shed 5 bases and J shed 5 bases, with 12 bases lying between them. Germline loops: CDR1 LGHNT, CDR2 FRNRAP. The CDR3, as DNA: TGTGCTAGTGGTGCCTCAGGGGAGACTGAAGCTTTCTTT. It specifies CASGASGETEAFF.

The CDR3 nucleotides are TGCGCCAGCAGCCCTCGTCCGGACACCTCCTACGAGCAGTACTTC. The encoded protein is CASSPRPDTSYEQYF. J is TRBJ2-7 and V is TRBV4-1, with D possibly matching TRBD1 (5 bases). Trimming removed 4 bases from V and 0 bases from J, with 13 bases in between. The length of the CDR3 is 15 residues. From germline, CDR1 is MGHRA and CDR2 YSYEKL.

This chain links TRBV19 with TRBJ1-5; possibly TRBD1 for D (6 bases). The CDR3 has 17 amino acids. Trimming left V 7 bases short and J 7 bases short, with 26 bases between. Germline V gene sequence: CDR1 LNHDA, CDR2 SQIVND (reference sequence). This chain's CDR3 is CASKRDTGGKAGQPQHF. CDR3 DNA: TGTGCCAGTAAGAGGGACACGGGGGGTAAGGCCGGCCAGCCCCAGCATTTT.

This sequence joins TRBV19 and TRBJ2-4; 9 nucleotides agree with TRBD1. V was clipped by 3 bases and J by 2 bases; unmatched bases: 5. The CDR3 extends over 16 amino acids. Germline values: CDR1 LNHDA, CDR2 SQIVND (reference sequence). This CDR3 reads CASSMAQGAPKNIQYF. CDR3 sequence (DNA): TGTGCCAGTAGTATGGCACAGGGGGCACCCAAAAACATTCAGTACTTC.

The chain uses TRBV3-1 (or the pseudogene TRBV3-2) and TRBJ2-2; the D gene is possibly TRBD1 (6 bases). Germline V gives CDR1 LGHDT, CDR2 YNNKEL (reference sequence). The ends were cut back, 4 bases at V and 3 bases at J, with 18 bases in the middle. The CDR3 loop spans 17 amino acids. The CDR3 sequence: CASSPGQRIGYTGELFF. The CDR3, as DNA: TGTGCCAGCAGCCCCGGACAGCGAATAGGATACACCGGGGAGCTGTTTTTT.

This clone came up once. The J gene is TRBJ1-2, the V gene TRBV5-1, with 8 bases that match TRBD1. Per germline, CDR1 SGHRS and CDR2 YFSETQ. Trimming at V came to 0 bases and at J to 4 bases, leaving 8 bases not matched to a gene. CDR3 size: 16 residues. CDR3 bases: TGCGCCAGCAGCTTGGCCCGAGCAGGGGGCAGCTATGGCTACACCTTC. It translates to CASSLARAGGSYGYTF.

The rearrangement joins TRBV7-3 to TRBJ2-3, with TRBD1 identical over 7 bases. Trimming took 2 bases from V and 4 from J; bases not matched to a gene: 12. This CDR3 contains 17 residues. The V gene's germline CDR1 is SGHTA and CDR2 FQGTGA. The CDR3 loop is CASSLAGQGVGADTQYF. In DNA form, the CDR3 reads TGTGCCAGCAGCTTAGCCGGGCAGGGGGTGGGCGCAGATACGCAGTATTTT.

The rearrangement links TRBV10-3 to TRBJ1-2, with unresolved D. Trimming took off 8 bases at V and 6 bases at J, with 7 bases between the two ends. Germline V gene lookup returns CDR1 ENHRY and CDR2 SYGVKD. The CDR3 totals 10 residues. The CDR3 protein is CAIGENGYTF. CDR3 nucleotides: TGTGCCATCGGGGAGAATGGCTACACCTTC.

The genes are TRBV5-4 and TRBJ2-3; D unresolved. V shed 1 base and J shed 2 bases, with 5 bases lying between them. Looked up from germline, CDR1 is SGHNT and CDR2 is YYREEE (reference sequence). This CDR3 contains 13 residues. DNA for the CDR3: TGTGCCAGCAGCTTGCAAATCACAGATACGCAGTATTTT. This encodes CASSLQITDTQYF.

The chain has TRBV29-1 and TRBJ1-5, with 8 nucleotides matching TRBD1. Germline CDR1 and CDR2: SQVTM and ANQGSEA. V lost 6 bases, J lost 4 bases, and 5 bases stayed unmatched. The length of the CDR3 is 13 residues. CDR3 bases: TGCAGCGTGGGGGACAGGTCGAATCAGCCCCAGCATTTT. Protein sequence: CSVGDRSNQPQHF.

This chain connects TRBV7-9 to TRBJ2-7; 8 bases line up with TRBD1. The length of the CDR3 is 16 residues. With 5 bases clipped from V and 1 base from J, the junction kept 10 bases outside the gene matches. The germline V gene has CDR1 SEHNR and CDR2 FQNEAQ (reference sequence). This chain's CDR3 is CASSHPRQGPSYEQYF. The CDR3 nucleotides are TGTGCCAGCAGCCACCCCCGACAGGGGCCATCCTACGAGCAGTACTTC. The variable domain in full, completed from reference TRBV7-9 and TRBJ2-7, reads DTGVSQNPRHKITKRGQNVTFRCDPISEHNRLYWYRQTLGQGPEFLTYFQNEAQLEKSRLLSDRFSAERPKGSFSTLEIQRTEQGDSAMYLCASSHPRQGPSYEQYFGPGTRLTVT.

The rearrangement links TRBV7-9 to TRBJ1-6; tentatively, D is TRBD1 (6 bases). The CDR3 sequence is 14 residues long. V was shortened by 6 bases and J by 10 bases, with 16 bases between the two germline ends. CDR1 SEHNR and CDR2 FQNEAQ come from the germline V gene (reference sequence). This CDR3 is CASSHSGVESPLHF. The CDR3, as DNA: TGTGCCAGCAGTCACTCAGGGGTTGAATCACCCCTCCACTTT.

The chain uses TRBV5-1 and TRBJ2-3, with D tentatively TRBD2 (5 bases). Per germline, CDR1 SGHRS and CDR2 YFSETQ. The CDR3 has 15 amino acids. V lost 7 bases and J lost 6, with 21 bases in between. The CDR3 here is CASRINGDERDTQYF. CDR3 nucleotides: TGCGCCAGCCGGATTAATGGAGACGAGCGGGATACGCAGTATTTT.

The chain couples TRBV21-1 to TRBJ2-1; the table's D call, TRBD2, has no DNA check behind it. TRBV21-1 is given as a pseudogene. The CDR3 runs 21 residues. CDR3 coding DNA: TGTGCCAGCAGCACCCCCCGTCTTAGCGGGGGGGCCATGGCGTCCTACAATGAGCAGTTCTTC. It translates to CASSTPRLSGGAMASYNEQFF.

The gene calls are TRBV19 and TRBJ1-3, with D possibly matching TRBD1 (6 bases). Trimming took 7 bases from V and 0 from J, leaving 16 bases between them. Per germline, CDR1 LNHDA and CDR2 SQIVND (reference sequence). There are 16 residues in the CDR3. CDR3 loop: CASTRTAKSSGNTIYF. The CDR3 region has the DNA TGTGCCAGTACGAGGACAGCTAAGAGCTCTGGAAACACCATATATTTT. Variable domain in full (rest from reference TRBV19 and TRBJ1-3): DGGITQSPKYLFRKEGQNVTLSCEQNLNHDAMYWYRQDPGQGLRLIYYSQIVNDFQKGDIAEGYSVSREKKESFPLTVTSAQKNPTAFYLCASTRTAKSSGNTIYFGEGSWLTVV.

The V call is TRBV11-2, the J call TRBJ2-7; weak D call: TRBD2 (6 bases). This CDR3 contains 15 residues. CDR1 SGHAT and CDR2 FQNNGV come from the germline V gene. Trimming stripped 3 bases from V and 3 bases from J, with 15 bases between. CDR3 loop: CASSFLTGVNYEQYF. The CDR3 coding sequence is TGTGCCAGCAGCTTCCTAACGGGGGTGAACTACGAGCAGTACTTC.

CDR3 protein: CSVVALGQGARTGELFF. For the CDR3, the DNA is TGCAGCGTTGTAGCCCTCGGCCAGGGGGCAAGAACCGGGGAGCTGTTTTTT. V is TRBV29-1 and J is TRBJ2-2; 8 bases line up with TRBD1. V lost 4 bases and J lost 5; bases outside the gene matches: 15. Germline values: CDR1 SQVTM, CDR2 ANQGSEA. This CDR3 region has 17 residues.

The chain combines TRBV9 with TRBJ1-1, with unresolved D. The germline V and J ends were trimmed by 7 bases and 0 bases, with 16 bases remaining between them. CDR3 length equals 15 residues. Looked up from germline, CDR1 is SGDLS and CDR2 is YYNGEE. The CDR3 nucleotides are TGTGCCAGCGCAAGGAGCGGCAGAATGAACACTGAAGCTTTCTTT. It yields the protein CASARSGRMNTEAFF.

Only a few counts were recorded for this clone. This chain uses TRBV7-6 with TRBJ1-5; TRBD1 matches at 8 bases. The J segment lost 5 bases and the V segment lost 6 bases, leaving 12 bases of the junction unmatched. The length of the CDR3 is 16 residues. CDR1 is SGHVS and CDR2 is FNYEAQ in the germline V gene. The CDR3 DNA follows: TGTGCCAGCAGTTCTCTCTCCGGGACAGGTTATCAGCCCCAGCATTTT. It codes for CASSSLSGTGYQPQHF.

The chain recombines TRBV18 with TRBJ2-5; tentatively, D is TRBD2 (5 bases). V dropped 3 bases and J dropped 2 bases, with 10 bases sitting between them. Germline V gene lookup returns CDR1 KGHSH and CDR2 LQKENI. The CDR3 sequence is 14 residues long. CDR3 nucleotide sequence: TGTGCCAGCTCACCTGTTGCGGGTCAAGAGACCCAGTACTTC. This translates into CASSPVAGQETQYF.

The genes are TRBV15 and TRBJ2-7, with D perhaps matching TRBD2 (6 bases). V was shortened by 0 bases and J by 4 bases, with 22 bases between the two germline ends. Germline V gene data show CDR1 as LNHNV and CDR2 as YYDKDF (reference sequence). This CDR3 comprises 18 residues. As DNA, the CDR3 is TGTGCCACCAGCAGAGATTCGGGGAGGTTGATGAATATTTACGAGCAGTACTTC. Its translation is CATSRDSGRLMNIYEQYF.

Comment on this clone: An end of the junction differs from the germline gene, which may be a read error. The chain combines TRBV7-7 with TRBJ1-4, with D unresolved. This CDR3 has 15 amino acids. Germline CDR1 is SSHAT and CDR2 is FNYEAQ (reference sequence). The CDR3 loop is CASSTRTKHLEKLFF. CDR3 nucleotide sequence: TGTGCTAGCAGCACTAGGACCAAACATTTAGAAAAACTGTTTTTT.

The V call is TRBV6-2 or TRBV6-3, the J call TRBJ1-5; tentatively, D is TRBD1 (6 bases). Germline CDR1 is MNHEY and CDR2 is SVGEGT. The CDR3 contains 18 residues. V lost 6 bases and J 2 bases, leaving 23 bases between the germline ends. CDR3 nucleotides: TGTGCCAGCAGCCGCCCGACCCGGGACATTAGTGGCAATCAGCCCCAGCATTTT. Translated, it gives CASSRPTRDISGNQPQHF.

The rearrangement links TRBV2 to TRBJ2-5; perhaps TRBD1 as D (5 bases). V was clipped by 9 bases and J by 0 bases, with 8 bases between them. Germline CDR1 is SNHLY and CDR2 is FYNNEI. This CDR3 contains 12 residues. The chain's CDR3 is CASQGYQETQYF. CDR3 sequence (DNA): TGTGCCAGTCAGGGATACCAAGAGACCCAGTACTTC.

The rearrangement joins TRBV18 to TRBJ1-1; no definite D call. Trimming left V 3 bases short and J 4 bases short, with 12 bases between. The length of the CDR3 is 14 residues. Germline CDR1 is KGHSH and CDR2 is LQKENI. CDR3 DNA: TGTGCCAGCTCACCGGTTGGGCAACTCACTGAAGCTTTCTTT. Translated, it gives CASSPVGQLTEAFF.

V is TRBV29-1 and J is TRBJ1-2, with TRBD1 as a possible D gene (6 bases). The V end lost 6 bases, the J end lost 4 bases, and 18 bases lay between the germline ends. The CDR3 loop spans 14 amino acids. CDR1 and CDR2 from the germline V gene are SQVTM and ANQGSEA. The CDR3 region has the DNA TGCAGCGTGAGGACAGACCACTTGGGCTATGGCTACACCTTC. It codes for CSVRTDHLGYGYTF.

The V call is TRBV3-1 (or the pseudogene TRBV3-2), the J call TRBJ1-3; 10 bases fit TRBD1. J gave up 2 bases and V 6 bases, and 7 bases lay outside the gene matches. The CDR3 totals 16 residues. Germline loops: CDR1 LGHDT, CDR2 YNNKEL (reference sequence). In DNA, the CDR3 is TGTGCCAGCAGTGAGACAGGGACAGGGGCTGGAAACACCATATATTTT. Encoded protein: CASSETGTGAGNTIYF.

The V call is TRBV4-3, the J call TRBJ1-6; D is unclear. CDR1 and CDR2 (germline): LGHNA, YSLEER. This CDR3 comprises 13 residues. V was shortened by 0 bases and J by 7 bases, with 4 bases between the two germline ends. CDR3 coding DNA: TGCGCCAGCAGCCAAGATTTAAATTCACCCCTCCACTTT. Its protein is CASSQDLNSPLHF.